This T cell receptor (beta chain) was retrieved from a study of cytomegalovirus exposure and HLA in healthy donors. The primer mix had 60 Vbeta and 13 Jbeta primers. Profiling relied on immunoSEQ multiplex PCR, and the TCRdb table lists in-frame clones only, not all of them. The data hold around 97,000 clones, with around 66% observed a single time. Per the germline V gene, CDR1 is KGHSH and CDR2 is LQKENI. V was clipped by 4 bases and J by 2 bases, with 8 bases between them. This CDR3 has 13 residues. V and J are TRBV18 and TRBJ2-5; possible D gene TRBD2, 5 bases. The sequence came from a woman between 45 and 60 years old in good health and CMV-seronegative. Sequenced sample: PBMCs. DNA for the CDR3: TGTGCCAGCTCACAAGCGGTGCAAGAGACCCAGTACTTC. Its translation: CASSQAVQETQYF. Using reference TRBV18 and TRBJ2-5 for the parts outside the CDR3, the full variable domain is NAGVMQNPRHLVRRRGQEARLRCSPMKGHSHVYWYRQLPEEGLKFMVYLQKENIIDESGMPKERFSAEFPKEGPSILRIQQVVRGDSAAYFCASSQAVQETQYFGPGTRLLVL.